This is a list of T cell receptor beta chains from one sample in a study of identical twins. TCRdb re-derived calls from the 5' RACE reads in MiXCR, one entry per CDR3 protein. The sample has some 500,000 distinct CDR3 sequences, around a tenth seen once. This sample also appeared in a second study, on yellow fever vaccine responses in identical twins.

Sequencing input: PBMCs. Every receptor here comes from a woman aged 18-29 years in good health. CDR3s include the opening cysteine and the closing phenylalanine or tryptophan. A D gene is named only where the DNA matches it firmly. Expanded clones are given a class, and other clones once, few, many or no size at all.

DNA	CDR3	D	size	V	J
TGCAGTACTTACCCCGCCCGTGGAGTCCCAGAAACCCTTACCTACGAGCAGTACTTC	CSTYPARGVPETLTYEQYF	NA	NA	TRBV20-1	TRBJ2-7
TGTGCCAGCAGTTCAGTAGCGGTCTCCTACAATGAGCAGTTCTTC	CASSSVAVSYNEQFF	NA	few	TRBV27	TRBJ2-1
TGTGCCAGCAGTGAGTCGACGACTTGGGGGGAGACCCAGTACTTC	CASSESTTWGETQYF	NA	NA	TRBV25-1	TRBJ2-5
TGTGCCAGCAGTGAACGGGGTCGCGCAGAGACCCAGTACTTC	CASSERGRAETQYF	NA	few	TRBV2	TRBJ2-5
TGTGCCAGCAGCCAAAGACAGACCGGGGAGCTGTTTTTT	CASSQRQTGELFF	NA	many	TRBV12-3/TRBV12-4	TRBJ2-2
TGTGCCAGCAGCCCCTCCGGACGAGATACGCAGTATTTT	CASSPSGRDTQYF	NA	NA	TRBV7-9	TRBJ2-3
TGCGCCAGCAGCGGGGCTTTGAGCTCCTACAATGAGCAGTTCTTC	CASSGALSSYNEQFF	NA	many	TRBV5-1	TRBJ2-1
TGTGCCAGCAGTCGTACAGGGGTAAAAGATCAGCCCCAGCATTTT	CASSRTGVKDQPQHF	TRBD1	few	TRBV12-3/TRBV12-4	TRBJ1-5
TGTGCCAGTAGTACGACAGGGAGGAAGACCGGGGAGCTGTTTTTT	CASSTTGRKTGELFF	NA	few	TRBV19	TRBJ2-2
TGTGCCAGCAGCGTAGTTGTTCGTGGGGGACTAGCGGTGCCAGATACGCAGTATTTT	CASSVVVRGGLAVPDTQYF	TRBD2	NA	TRBV9	TRBJ2-3
TGTGCCAGTTCTCTAGGATGGAGGTGGGATCAGCCCCAGCATTTT	CASSLGWRWDQPQHF	NA	NA	TRBV6-4	TRBJ1-5
TGTGCCAGCAGTTTGACGGGGGGGAATTTCTACAATGAGCAGTTCTTC	CASSLTGGNFYNEQFF	TRBD2	NA	TRBV25-1	TRBJ2-1
TGTGCCAGCAGTTTGATCGGCGGGGGAGCAGAGACCCAGTACTTC	CASSLIGGGAETQYF	TRBD2	NA	TRBV28	TRBJ2-5
TGTGCCAGCAGGAAGACGGGACAGGTCTTGTTAGATACGCAGTATTTT	CASRKTGQVLLDTQYF	TRBD1	few	TRBV11-2	TRBJ2-3
TGCGCCAGCAGTGACCTCCTCACCACAGGGGGCAGGTACGAGCAGTACTTC	CASSDLLTTGGRYEQYF	TRBD1	NA	TRBV10-2	TRBJ2-7
TGTGCCAGCAGCTTAACTAGCGAGACATCCTACGAGCAGTACTTC	CASSLTSETSYEQYF	TRBD2	many	TRBV7-2	TRBJ2-7
TGTGCCAGCAGCGCAAGGCAGCCCCAAGAGACCCAGTACTTC	CASSARQPQETQYF	NA	few	TRBV9	TRBJ2-5
TGTGCCAGCAATCGGGCCGGGACTAGCGTCGCAGATACGCAGTATTTT	CASNRAGTSVADTQYF	TRBD2	NA	TRBV6-1	TRBJ2-3
TGTGCCAGCAGCCCAGAAAAGAATCAGCCCCAGCATTTT	CASSPEKNQPQHF	NA	few	TRBV12-3/TRBV12-4	TRBJ1-5
TGTGCCAGCAGCTTTCGGGCGGGGTCCTACGAGCAGTACTTC	CASSFRAGSYEQYF	NA	NA	TRBV7-2	TRBJ2-7
TGTGCCAGCAGCTTATGGGACAGGAGCTCCTACGAGCAGTACTTC	CASSLWDRSSYEQYF	TRBD1	few	TRBV7-9	TRBJ2-7
TGTGCCAGCAGCTTCTTAGGACAGGGGTACCAAGAGACCCAGTACTTC	CASSFLGQGYQETQYF	TRBD1	few	TRBV11-2	TRBJ2-5
TGTCCGGGGGTCTACAATGAGCAGTTCTTC	CPGVYNEQFF	NA	NA	TRBV29-1	TRBJ2-1
TGTGCCAGCGGTCCACCGGGACAGAAGGCCTACGAGCAGTACTTC	CASGPPGQKAYEQYF	TRBD1	few	TRBV6-1	TRBJ2-7
TGCGCCAGCACCTCCGCAGGAACCTACGAGCAGTACTTC	CASTSAGTYEQYF	NA	NA	TRBV5-1	TRBJ2-7
TGTGCCAGCAGTAACCACAGGGTAGGGGCCGGGGAGCTGTTTTTT	CASSNHRVGAGELFF	NA	NA	TRBV6-2/TRBV6-3	TRBJ2-2
TGTGCCAGCAGCCTTGCGGAAAAGAACACCGGGGAGCTGTTTTTT	CASSLAEKNTGELFF	NA	many	TRBV7-9	TRBJ2-2
TGTGCCAGCAGCTCCAGGGGGGACCACCCCTACGAGCAGTACTTC	CASSSRGDHPYEQYF	NA	few	TRBV9	TRBJ2-7
TGTGCCAGCAGTCACGGACTAGCGGGAGAATCGCGCGAGCAGTACTTC	CASSHGLAGESREQYF	TRBD2	NA	TRBV12-3/TRBV12-4	TRBJ2-7
TGTGCCAGCAGCTCGCCCAACAAGGGCGGAAACACCATATATTTT	CASSSPNKGGNTIYF	NA	many	TRBV7-9	TRBJ1-3
TGTGCCAGCACCCAACTACCCACCAATCAGCCCCAGCATTTT	CASTQLPTNQPQHF	NA	few	TRBV5-5	TRBJ1-5
TGCAGTGCTGGCCCCACGCTAGCGGGAGGGAGTGAGCAGTTCTTC	CSAGPTLAGGSEQFF	TRBD2	few	TRBV20-1	TRBJ2-1
TGCAGCGTTGAACTATGGCGGACGCGAGGGTATGGCTACACCTTC	CSVELWRTRGYGYTF	NA	many	TRBV29-1	TRBJ1-2
TGCGCCAGCAGTCAATCAGCTAGCGGGAGATCTGACAATGAGCAGTTCTTC	CASSQSASGRSDNEQFF	TRBD2	NA	TRBV23-1	TRBJ2-1
TGTGCCACCGGTCCAGGGAAGGGCAATCAGCCCCAGCATTTT	CATGPGKGNQPQHF	NA	many	TRBV24-1	TRBJ1-5
TGCAGTGGGCGAGGGTGGGTCCCCTACGAGCAGTACTTC	CSGRGWVPYEQYF	NA	NA	TRBV20-1	TRBJ2-7
TGTGCCAGCAGTTACAAAGGTCGCTATGAGCAGTTCTTC	CASSYKGRYEQFF	NA	few	TRBV6-5	TRBJ2-1
TGTGCCAGCAGTCCCTCAGACCAAGAGACCCAGTACTTC	CASSPSDQETQYF	NA	many	TRBV27	TRBJ2-5
TGCGCCAGCAGCGGCGGGACTAGAGGCCGGTACGGCTCGAATGAGCAGTTCTTC	CASSGGTRGRYGSNEQFF	TRBD2	few	TRBV5-1	TRBJ2-1